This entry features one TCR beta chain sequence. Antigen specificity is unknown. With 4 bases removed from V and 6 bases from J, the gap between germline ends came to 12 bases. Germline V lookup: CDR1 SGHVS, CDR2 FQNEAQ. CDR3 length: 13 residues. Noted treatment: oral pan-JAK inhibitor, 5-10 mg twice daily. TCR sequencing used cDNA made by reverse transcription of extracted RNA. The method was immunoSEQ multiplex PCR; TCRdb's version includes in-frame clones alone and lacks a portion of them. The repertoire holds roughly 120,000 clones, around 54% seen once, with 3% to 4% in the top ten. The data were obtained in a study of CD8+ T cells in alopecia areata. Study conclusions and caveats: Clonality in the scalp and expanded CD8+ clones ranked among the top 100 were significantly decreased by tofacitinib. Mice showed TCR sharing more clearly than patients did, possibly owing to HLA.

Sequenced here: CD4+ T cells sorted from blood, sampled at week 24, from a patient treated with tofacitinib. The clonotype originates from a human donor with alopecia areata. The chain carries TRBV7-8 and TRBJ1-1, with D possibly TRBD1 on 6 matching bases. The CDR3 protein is CASSSRRGSEAFF. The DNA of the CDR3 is TGTGCCAGCAGCTCCCGCAGGGGTTCTGAAGCTTTCTTT.